This T cell receptor (beta chain) came from a study of identical twins. Overall study results and limits: Conclusions came from cross-sectional statistical analysis, not from following the same donors. Insertion counts were lower in abundant cord blood beta clonotypes, a trend that memory repertoires did not show. Weaker excess twin sharing was seen among beta out-of-frame sequences.

The ends lost 6 bases at V and 0 bases at J; junction bases unmatched: 5. This CDR3 comprises 13 residues. Germline V CDR1 and CDR2: DFQATT, SNEGSKA (reference sequence). This clonotype was detected a few times. Antigen unknown. From the 5' RACE reads, TCRdb called clonotypes with MiXCR, one entry per CDR3 protein. The sample gives fewer than 650,000 distinct CDR3 sequences, 9.6% of which show up once; roughly 3% is in the top ten. The sample also formed part of further work on yellow fever vaccine responses in identical twins.

The chain uses TRBV20-1 and TRBJ2-7, with 7 positions matching TRBD1. Sequencing was done on a sample of PBMCs. This TCR was recovered from a woman aged 18-29 years in good health. CDR3 sequence: CSAVDRSSYEQYF. The CDR3 DNA reads as TGCAGTGCAGTGGACAGGAGCTCCTACGAGCAGTACTTC.